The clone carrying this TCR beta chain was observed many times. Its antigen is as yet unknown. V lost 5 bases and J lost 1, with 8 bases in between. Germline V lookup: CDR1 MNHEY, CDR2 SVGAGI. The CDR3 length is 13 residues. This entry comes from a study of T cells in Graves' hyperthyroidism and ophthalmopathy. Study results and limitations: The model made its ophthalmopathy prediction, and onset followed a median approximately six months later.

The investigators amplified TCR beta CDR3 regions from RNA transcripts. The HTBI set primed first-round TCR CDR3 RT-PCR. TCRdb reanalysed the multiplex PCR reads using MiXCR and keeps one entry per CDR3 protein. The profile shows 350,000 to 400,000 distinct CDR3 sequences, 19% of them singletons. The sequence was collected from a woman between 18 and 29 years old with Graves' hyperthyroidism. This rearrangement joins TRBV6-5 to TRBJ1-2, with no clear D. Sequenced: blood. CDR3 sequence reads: CASSIQSNYGYTF. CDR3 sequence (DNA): TGTGCCAGCAGTATACAGAGTAACTATGGCTACACCTTC.